This entry lists 14 T cell receptor beta chains sequenced from one sample in a study of siplizumab effects on memory and regulatory T cells. Sequencing used immunoSEQ multiplex PCR; TCRdb keeps in-frame clones, though not all of them. Altogether approximately 92,000 clones are present, just under 95% being singletons, with the ten largest covering around 1.5%. Input material: non-Treg CD4+ T cells sorted from blood. The origin of the receptors is a human donor in good health.

The genes are TRBV30 and TRBJ1-1, with unresolved D. V dropped 0 bases and J dropped 0 bases, with 5 bases sitting between them. Per the germline V gene, CDR1 is GTSNPN and CDR2 is SVGIG (reference sequence). This CDR3 region has 13 residues. The CDR3 DNA sequence: TGTGCCTGGAGTGTACGGATGAACACTGAAGCTTTCTTT. This encodes CAWSVRMNTEAFF.

This chain joins TRBV28 and TRBJ1-1; D not resolved. The CDR3 length is 18 residues. CDR1 is MDHEN and CDR2 is SYDVKM in the germline V gene. V was shortened by 6 bases and J by 1 base, with 24 bases between the two germline ends. CDR3 residues: CASRLNSNQKGRNTEAFF. In DNA form, the CDR3 reads TGTGCCAGCAGGCTGAACTCTAATCAGAAAGGGAGGAACACTGAAGCTTTCTTT. Supplemented by reference TRBV28 and TRBJ1-1, the full variable domain reads DVKVTQSSRYLVKRTGEKVFLECVQDMDHENMFWYRQDPGLGLRLIYFSYDVKMKEKGDIPEGYSVSREKKERFSLILESASTNQTSMYLCASRLNSNQKGRNTEAFFGQGTRLTVV.

J is TRBJ2-1 and V is TRBV4-2; 7 positions match TRBD2. CDR1 LGHNA and CDR2 YNFKEQ come from the germline V gene. The CDR3 covers 15 residues. V was pared by 0 bases and J by 4 bases, with 3 bases of the junction left unmatched. The CDR3 reads CASSQDHGRYNEQFF. As DNA, the CDR3 is TGTGCCAGCAGCCAAGATCACGGGAGGTACAATGAGCAGTTCTTC.

CDR3 coding DNA: TGTGCCAGCAGCCGGGGGATAGCGGGGAGGGGAGAGACCCAGTACTTC. Amino acid sequence: CASSRGIAGRGETQYF. V usage is TRBV7-6 and J usage is TRBJ2-5; 8 bases are a match to TRBD2. With V trimmed by 5 bases and J by 4 bases, 12 bases remained unmatched. This CDR3 spans 16 amino acids. Germline CDR1 is SGHVS and CDR2 is FNYEAQ.

This clone was recorded only once. This rearrangement joins TRBV7-9 to TRBJ1-3, with no clear D. V lost 1 base and J lost 0, with 7 bases in between. The CDR3 loop spans 15 amino acids. Germline CDR1 and CDR2: SEHNR and FQNEAQ (reference sequence). The CDR3 region has the DNA TGTGCCAGCAGCTTAGTTGGCAGCTCTGGAAACACCATATATTTT. Translated: CASSLVGSSGNTIYF.

This clone has only a few counts. The genes are TRBV7-8 and TRBJ1-1, with TRBD1 identical over 8 bases. The CDR3 totals 14 residues. V lost 3 bases, J lost 10 bases, and 10 bases stayed unmatched. Germline CDR1 reads SGHVS; CDR2 reads FQNEAQ. CDR3 loop: CASSFGTGDRGAFF. The DNA for the CDR3 is TGTGCCAGCAGCTTTGGGACAGGAGATCGAGGAGCTTTCTTT.

The V gene is TRBV5-1, the J gene TRBJ2-2; D ambiguous. Germline-derived CDR1 and CDR2 are SGHRS and YFSETQ. Trimming pared 5 bases from V and 0 bases from J, leaving 8 bases between. The CDR3 runs 14 residues. The CDR3 nucleotides read TGCGCCAGCAGACCCGCTTCGAACACCGGGGAGCTGTTTTTT. Protein: CASRPASNTGELFF.

This sequence joins TRBV6-5 and TRBJ2-7; 7 bases align to TRBD2. Germline V CDR1 and CDR2: MNHEY, SVGAGI. This CDR3 is 14 amino acids long. V gave up 6 bases and J gave up 2 bases; unmatched junction bases: 7. The CDR3 region has the DNA TGTGCCAGCAGAAGGACTAGAGGGCCCTACGAGCAGTACTTC. The encoded protein is CASRRTRGPYEQYF.

The chain employs TRBV18 and TRBJ1-2; a possible D gene is TRBD1 (5 bases). Trimming took 1 base from V and 0 from J, leaving 12 bases between them. Germline assignment: CDR1 KGHSH and CDR2 LQKENI. This CDR3 has 16 residues. The CDR3 bases are TGTGCCAGCTCACCACGAGGGGAGAGATCTAACTATGGCTACACCTTC. It is translated as CASSPRGERSNYGYTF.

The gene calls are TRBV30 and TRBJ1-4; D might be TRBD1 (6 bases). Germline V gene sequence: CDR1 GTSNPN, CDR2 SVGIG (reference sequence). The CDR3 runs to 13 residues. V lost 3 bases and J 8 bases, leaving 13 bases between the germline ends. Here the CDR3 reads CAWRGGPAEKLFF. For the CDR3, the DNA is TGTGCCTGGAGAGGGGGTCCCGCAGAAAAACTGTTTTTT.

This clone has a single count. This rearrangement joins TRBV19 to TRBJ2-7, with 9 bases identical to TRBD1. The CDR3 covers 15 residues. Germline V gene data show CDR1 as LNHDA and CDR2 as SQIVND (reference sequence). Germline trimming cut 5 bases from V and 4 bases from J; bases unmatched to any gene: 9. CDR3 region: CASSDDRGSRYEQYF. In nucleotides, the CDR3 is TGTGCCAGTAGTGATGACAGGGGGTCTCGGTACGAGCAGTACTTC.

The V gene is TRBV29-1, the J gene TRBJ2-1; D is unresolved. Trimming pared 7 bases from V and 6 bases from J, leaving 16 bases between. The CDR3 length is 13 residues. The germline CDR1 and CDR2 sequences are SQVTM and ANQGSEA. CDR3 amino acids: CSAGPSAVNEQFF. The CDR3 nucleotides are TGCAGCGCCGGGCCGAGCGCCGTCAATGAGCAGTTCTTC.

The rearrangement uses TRBV11-1 and TRBJ2-7; D gene uncertain. CDR3 length equals 12 residues. Trimming removed 2 bases at V and 5 bases at J, with 7 bases between. Looked up from germline, CDR1 is SGHAT and CDR2 is FQDESV (reference sequence). The CDR3 DNA is TGTGCCAGCAGCTTACAAACGAACGAGCAGTACTTC. It specifies CASSLQTNEQYF.

The chain links TRBV28 to TRBJ2-7; tentatively, D is TRBD1 (6 bases). CDR3 length: 15 residues. Trimming removed 5 bases from V and 3 bases from J, with 17 bases in between. Germline V gives CDR1 MDHEN, CDR2 SYDVKM. The chain's CDR3 is CASSPGDTPYYEQYF. The CDR3 DNA reads as TGTGCCAGCAGTCCCGGGGACACACCTTACTACGAGCAGTACTTC.